The clone carrying this T cell receptor (beta chain) was observed a handful of times. What it recognizes is unknown. This sample is drawn from a study of post-analysis software for immune sequencing data. Findings and limits, study-wide: When patients were compared with controls, about 5 TRBV segments were more frequent, TRBV5-6, TRBV5-1 and TRBV20-1 among them.

Carried by the TCR beta cDNA libraries were unique molecular identifiers. T cells numbering about 0.85 to 10 million gave rise to roughly 550,000 cDNA molecules. TCRdb itself ran the PCR reads through MiXCR, one entry per CDR3 protein. The table lists about 770,000 distinct CDR3 sequences, more than 45% of them singletons, with approximately 5% in the top ten. The CDR3 totals 15 residues. The germline V gene has CDR1 MNHNY and CDR2 SVGAGI (reference sequence). The trim removed 0 bases at V and 0 bases at J, leaving 1 base unmatched. Material for sequencing was blood. The clonotype comes from a girl aged 10 to 17 with multiple sclerosis. The V and J genes are TRBV6-6 and TRBJ2-7, with 8 bases aligning to TRBD1. The CDR3 region is CASSYSGQASYEQYF. Here the CDR3 DNA reads TGTGCCAGCAGTTACTCGGGACAGGCCTCCTACGAGCAGTACTTC.